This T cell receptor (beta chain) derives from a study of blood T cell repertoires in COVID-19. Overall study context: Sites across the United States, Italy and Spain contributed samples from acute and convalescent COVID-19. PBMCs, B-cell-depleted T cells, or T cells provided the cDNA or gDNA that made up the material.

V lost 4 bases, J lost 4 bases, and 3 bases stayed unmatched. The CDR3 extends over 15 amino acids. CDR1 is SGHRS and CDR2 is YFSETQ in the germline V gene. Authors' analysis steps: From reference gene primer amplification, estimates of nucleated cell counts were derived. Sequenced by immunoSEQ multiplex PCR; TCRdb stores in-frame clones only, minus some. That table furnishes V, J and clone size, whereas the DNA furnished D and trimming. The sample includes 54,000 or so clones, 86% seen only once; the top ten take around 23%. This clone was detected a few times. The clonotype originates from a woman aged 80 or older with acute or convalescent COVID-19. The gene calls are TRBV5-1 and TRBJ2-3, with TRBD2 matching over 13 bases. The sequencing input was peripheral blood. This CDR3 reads CASSGLAGEADTQYF. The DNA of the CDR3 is TGCGCCAGCAGCGGACTAGCGGGAGAAGCAGATACGCAGTATTTT.